This T cell receptor (beta chain) was identified in a study of T cells in Graves' hyperthyroidism and ophthalmopathy. For the study at large: Peripheral blood draws took place at initial diagnosis, ahead of any treatment.

Amplification of TCR beta CDR3 regions used RNA as the template. During a first-round RT-PCR of the TCR CDR3, the HTBI primer set was used. One entry per CDR3 protein, called by TCRdb with MiXCR from the multiplex PCR reads. Of about 590,000 distinct CDR3 sequences listed, about 15% are singletons. Reasons for excluding patients were uncontrolled infection, other autoimmune disease, pregnancy or lactation. To note about this clonotype: Its antigen is currently unknown.

Study-level points and caveats: Blood shared most expanded thyroid clonotypes above 0.001.

Germline V gene data show CDR1 as SGDLS and CDR2 as YYNGEE. The length of the CDR3 is 17 residues. J gave up 3 bases and V 3 bases, and 12 bases lay outside the gene matches. This receptor was identified in a woman aged 25 to 45 with Graves' hyperthyroidism. This chain links TRBV9 with TRBJ1-2; 9 bases align to TRBD1. Source material: blood. The CDR3 protein is CASSAIPGQGKDYGYTF. The CDR3 DNA is TGTGCCAGCAGCGCAATACCAGGACAGGGGAAGGACTATGGCTACACCTTC. Full variable domain (outside the CDR3, taken from reference TRBV9 and TRBJ1-2): DSGVTQTPKHLITATGQRVTLRCSPRSGDLSVYWYQQSLDQGLQFLIQYYNGEERAKGNILERFSAQQFPDLHSELNLSSLELGDSALYFCASSAIPGQGKDYGYTFGSGTRLTVV.